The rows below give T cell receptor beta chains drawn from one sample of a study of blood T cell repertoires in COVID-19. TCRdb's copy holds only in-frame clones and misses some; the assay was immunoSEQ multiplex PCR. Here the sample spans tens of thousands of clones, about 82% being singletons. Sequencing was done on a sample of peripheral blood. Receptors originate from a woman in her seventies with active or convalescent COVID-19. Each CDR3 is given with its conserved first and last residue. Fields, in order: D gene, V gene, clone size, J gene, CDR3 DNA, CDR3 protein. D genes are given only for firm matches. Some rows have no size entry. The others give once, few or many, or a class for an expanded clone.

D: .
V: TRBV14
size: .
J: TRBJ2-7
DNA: TGTGCCAGCAGCCCACCGCGACGGGGGGCCATGTACGAGCAGTACTTC
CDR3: CASSPPRRGAMYEQYF

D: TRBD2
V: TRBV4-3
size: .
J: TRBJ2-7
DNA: TGCGCCAGCAGCCAAGGCCCCTCGGGACTAGCGGGGGGGGGCGAGCAGTACTTC
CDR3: CASSQGPSGLAGGGEQYF

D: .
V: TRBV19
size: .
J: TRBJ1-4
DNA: TGTGCCAGTTCAGGGTCAGGAAAACTGTTTTTT
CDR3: CASSGSGKLFF

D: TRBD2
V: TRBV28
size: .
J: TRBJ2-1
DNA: TGTGCCAGCGAATCTGTTCTAGCGGGACCCTTTGATGAGCAGTTCTTC
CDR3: CASESVLAGPFDEQFF

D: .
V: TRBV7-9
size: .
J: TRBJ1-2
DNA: TGTGCCAGCAGCCCGCAGGACAGATACCTTTCTGGCTACACCTTC
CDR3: CASSPQDRYLSGYTF

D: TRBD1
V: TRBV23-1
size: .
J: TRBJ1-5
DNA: TGCGCCAGCAGAAGAGAGGGGGCCAATCAGCCCCAGCATTTT
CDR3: CASRREGANQPQHF

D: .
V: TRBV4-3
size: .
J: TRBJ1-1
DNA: TGCGCCAGCAGCCTACTCACGAACACTGAAGCTTTCTTT
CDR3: CASSLLTNTEAFF

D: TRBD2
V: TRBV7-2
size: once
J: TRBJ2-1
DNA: TGTGCCAGCAAACCGGGACTAGCTAACGATGAGCAGTTCTTC
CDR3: CASKPGLANDEQFF

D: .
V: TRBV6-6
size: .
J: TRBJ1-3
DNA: TGTGCCAGCAGTCCGGGAGGCCTTGGAAACACCATATATTTT
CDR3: CASSPGGLGNTIYF

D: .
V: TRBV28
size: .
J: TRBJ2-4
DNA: TGTGCCAGCCAGGCAGAAAACATTCAGTACTTC
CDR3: CASQAENIQYF

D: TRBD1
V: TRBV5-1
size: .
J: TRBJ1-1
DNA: TGCGCCAGCAGTCTGAGGACAGGCGATGTTGAAGCTTTCTTT
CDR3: CASSLRTGDVEAFF

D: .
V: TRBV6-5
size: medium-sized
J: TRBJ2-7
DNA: TGTGCCAGCAGCACCCGGTTCGAGCAGTACTTC
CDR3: CASSTRFEQYF

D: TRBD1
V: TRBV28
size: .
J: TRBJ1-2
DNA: TGTGCCAGCAGTAGCCAGGGGGCAACCCTTGGCTATGGCTACACCTTC
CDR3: CASSSQGATLGYGYTF

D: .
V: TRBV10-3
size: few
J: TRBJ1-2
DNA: TGTGCCATCAGTCTTGGGCCCAACTATGGCTACACCTTC
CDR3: CAISLGPNYGYTF

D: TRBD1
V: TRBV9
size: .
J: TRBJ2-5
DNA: TGTGCCAGCAGCGTGGGGGACAGTGCCAGGATCGAGACCCAGTACTTC
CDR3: CASSVGDSARIETQYF

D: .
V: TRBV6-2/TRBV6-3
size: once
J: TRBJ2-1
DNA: TGTGCCAGCAGTTACTCGATGAGGGAAATACTACAAAGCTCCTACAATGAGCAGTTCTTC
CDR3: CASSYSMREILQSSYNEQFF

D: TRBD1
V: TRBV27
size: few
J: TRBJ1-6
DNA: TGTGCCAGCAGGCTACAGGGGCTGATCTATAATTCACCCCTCCACTTT
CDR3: CASRLQGLIYNSPLHF

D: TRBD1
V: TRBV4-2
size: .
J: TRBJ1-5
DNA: TGTGCCAGCAGCCAAGATGCCGGGACAGGGATTCAGCCCCAGCATTTT
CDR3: CASSQDAGTGIQPQHF

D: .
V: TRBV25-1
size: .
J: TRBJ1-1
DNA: TGTGCCAGCAGTGACCCCTCAGGACAGTCAGCTTTCTTT
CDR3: CASSDPSGQSAFF

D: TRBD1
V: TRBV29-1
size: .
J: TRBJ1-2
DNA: TGCAGCGTTCGGACAGGGAACTATGGCTACACCTTC
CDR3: CSVRTGNYGYTF

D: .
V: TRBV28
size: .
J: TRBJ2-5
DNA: TGTGCCGGCAGTCTGGCCGGAGACCAAGAGACCCAGTACTTC
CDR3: CAGSLAGDQETQYF

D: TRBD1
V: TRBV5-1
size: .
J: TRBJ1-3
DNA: TGCGCCAGCAGCCCCTCCGGACAGGGTGGAAACACCATATATTTT
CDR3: CASSPSGQGGNTIYF

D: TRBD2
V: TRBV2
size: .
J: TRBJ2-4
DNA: TGTGCCAGCAGTAGTACTAGCGGGGGAGCCAAAAACATTCAGTACTTC
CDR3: CASSSTSGGAKNIQYF

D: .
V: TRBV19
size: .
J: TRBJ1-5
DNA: TGTGCCAGTAGTTCGGGGGTGCAGCCCCAGCATTTT
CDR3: CASSSGVQPQHF

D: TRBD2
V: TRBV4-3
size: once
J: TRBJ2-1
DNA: TGCGCCAGCAGCCAAGCCGGGACTAGCGGGTCGCAGCAGTTCTTC
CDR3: CASSQAGTSGSQQFF

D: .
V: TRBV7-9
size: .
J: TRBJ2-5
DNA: TGTGCCAGCAGCTGGGCCGGGACTCTTGGGCGGGAGACCCAGTACTTC
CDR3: CASSWAGTLGRETQYF

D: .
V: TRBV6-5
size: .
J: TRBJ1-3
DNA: TGTGCGTCTGGCAGGCGGGACTCTGGAAACACCATATATTTT
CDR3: CASGRRDSGNTIYF